These T cell receptor beta chains were read from a single sample in a study of OX40 agonist ivuxolimab in advanced cancers. The protocol was immunoSEQ multiplex PCR, while the TCRdb copy is restricted to in-frame clones and leaves out a portion. The data hold roughly 40,000 clones, with about 90% observed a single time. The source was CD4+ or CD8+ T cells sorted from blood, collected in a trial of the OX40 agonist ivuxolimab. All receptors derive from an adult with an advanced solid tumor such as melanoma, head and neck, liver or kidney cancer. Each CDR3 is given with its conserved first and last residue. A D gene is named only where the DNA matches it firmly. Clone size is given for some rows only: seen once, a few or many times, or a class if the clone is expanded.

TRBV7-3	TRBJ2-7	.	.	TGTGCCAGCAGCTTATACGGAGGGGGGACCTACGAGCAGTACTTC	CASSLYGGGTYEQYF
TRBV28	TRBJ1-5	TRBD1	.	TGTGCCAGCAGTCCCACCGGGACAGGTACCAATCAGCCCCAGCATTTT	CASSPTGTGTNQPQHF
TRBV6-4	TRBJ1-1	TRBD1	.	TGTGCCAGCAGTGACACGAACAGGGGGCTGAACACTGAAGCTTTCTTT	CASSDTNRGLNTEAFF
TRBV10-2	TRBJ1-1	.	once	TGCGCCAGCAGTGAGGGGGCGCGAAAAACTGAAGCTTTCTTT	CASSEGARKTEAFF
TRBV28	TRBJ1-6	TRBD1	once	TGTGCCAGCACTTCTGGGACAGGGCCTTCACCCCTCCACTTT	CASTSGTGPSPLHF
TRBV28	TRBJ1-2	TRBD1	.	TGTGCCAGCAGTTTTCTCTCCGCGCAGGGGGCACGAGGCTACACCTTC	CASSFLSAQGARGYTF
TRBV4-1	TRBJ2-1	.	.	TGCGCCAGCAGCCAGAACCGACTAGTGCCCTACAATGAGCAGTTCTTC	CASSQNRLVPYNEQFF
TRBV29-1	TRBJ2-7	TRBD1	.	TGCAGCGTCCGGGACAGGGGACGTTACGAGCAGTACTTC	CSVRDRGRYEQYF
TRBV5-4	TRBJ2-1	.	.	TGTGCCAGCAGCCCGGCGGCCCGGAATGAGCAGTTCTTC	CASSPAARNEQFF
TRBV18	TRBJ2-5	TRBD1	.	TGTGCCAGCTCAACTGGGACAGGGGCTTCAGAGACCCAGTACTTC	CASSTGTGASETQYF
TRBV9	TRBJ1-1	.	.	TGTGCCAGCAGCGTAGGAGGGGGGGAGAGTACTGAAGCTTTCTTT	CASSVGGGESTEAFF
TRBV28	TRBJ2-7	.	.	TGTGCCAGCAGACCCCCCTTGGGGAGGGGGTACGAGCAGTACTTC	CASRPPLGRGYEQYF
TRBV2	TRBJ2-3	TRBD2	.	TGTGCCAGCAGTTTAACTAGCGGGAGGACAGATACGCAGTATTTT	CASSLTSGRTDTQYF
TRBV7-6	TRBJ2-1	.	.	TGTGCCAGCAGTCTAAACCGGGACGGGAATGAGCAGTTCTTC	CASSLNRDGNEQFF
TRBV28	TRBJ1-2	.	.	TGTGCCAGCAGTTACAGCCCCGGGTCCTATGGCTACACCTTC	CASSYSPGSYGYTF
TRBV28	TRBJ2-5	.	.	TGTGCCAGCAGTTTACCGGCAGTACAAGAGACCCAGTACTTC	CASSLPAVQETQYF
TRBV10-3	TRBJ2-1	TRBD2	.	TGTGCCACGCGCGGGACTAGCGGGAGGGCCAATGAGCAGTTCTTC	CATRGTSGRANEQFF
TRBV12-5	TRBJ2-1	.	.	TGTGCTAGTGGTTTGGTATCTTCGGGAATTAACAATGAGCAGTTCTTC	CASGLVSSGINNEQFF
TRBV6-6	TRBJ1-2	.	.	TGTGCCAGCACTCTCGGCTATGGCTACACCTTC	CASTLGYGYTF
TRBV5-6	TRBJ1-6	.	once	TGTGCCAGCAGCTTGGGGCACAGAAATAATTCACCCCTCCACTTT	CASSLGHRNNSPLHF
TRBV7-9	TRBJ2-7	.	.	TGTGCCAGCAGCTTTGGGTCAGGGACCTACGAGCAGTACTTC	CASSFGSGTYEQYF
TRBV28	TRBJ2-1	TRBD2	.	TGTGCCAGCAGTGAGCCGGGACTAGCGGGCTCGTACAATGAGCAGTTCTTC	CASSEPGLAGSYNEQFF
TRBV6-5	TRBJ2-7	.	once	TGTGCCAGCAGTTACTCGATTGGACCCTACGAGCAGTACTTC	CASSYSIGPYEQYF
TRBV19	TRBJ2-5	TRBD2	.	TGTGCCAGTAGTATTCGTAGCGGGGGGTACCAAGAGACCCAGTACTTC	CASSIRSGGYQETQYF
TRBV18	TRBJ1-3	TRBD1	.	TGTGCCAGCTCACCACCCGGGACAGGGAGAAACACCATATATTTT	CASSPPGTGRNTIYF
TRBV6-5	TRBJ1-2	.	.	TGTGCCAGCAGTTACTCGGGCAGAAACTATGGCTACACCTTC	CASSYSGRNYGYTF
TRBV5-4	TRBJ1-2	TRBD1	once	TGTGCCAGCAGTTCTCCTGACAGGGACTATGGCTACACCTTC	CASSSPDRDYGYTF
TRBV28	TRBJ1-2	.	.	TGTGCCAGCAAGGGGCGGGTCTGGGGCTACACCTTC	CASKGRVWGYTF
TRBV9	TRBJ1-1	.	.	TGTGCCAGCAGCGTCTTTAAGGGCACTGAAGCTTTCTTT	CASSVFKGTEAFF
TRBV25-1	TRBJ2-2	TRBD1	.	TGTGCCAGCAGGGGCATTGGGACAGCTACCGGGGAGCTGTTTTTT	CASRGIGTATGELFF
TRBV7-2	TRBJ2-2	.	.	TGTGCCAGCAGAAGCGATTGGAACACCGGGGAGCTGTTTTTT	CASRSDWNTGELFF
TRBV27	TRBJ2-1	TRBD2	.	TGTGCCAGCAGTTCTCCCAGAGGACTAGCTACGTCTTGGGGTGAGCAGTTCTTC	CASSSPRGLATSWGEQFF
TRBV4-2	TRBJ2-5	TRBD1	.	TGTGCCAGCAGCCAAGGACAGGGGCTAGAAGGTCCCCAGTACTTC	CASSQGQGLEGPQYF
TRBV4-2	TRBJ2-5	TRBD1	.	TGTGCCAGCAGCCATCGGGGACAGGGGTCGGAGACCCAGTACTTC	CASSHRGQGSETQYF
TRBV2	TRBJ2-7	.	.	TGTGCCAGCAACCCGGGACCTAGCTCCCAGTACTTC	CASNPGPSSQYF
TRBV7-3	TRBJ2-1	TRBD2	.	TGTGCCAGCAGCCCCCTAGCGGGAGGGGACTCCTACAATGAGCAGTTCTTC	CASSPLAGGDSYNEQFF
TRBV11-2	TRBJ2-1	.	.	TGTGCCAGCAGCTTAGAAGGGGGAACCTACAATGAGCAGTTCTTC	CASSLEGGTYNEQFF
TRBV27	TRBJ1-4	.	.	TGTGCCAGCAGTTTCCAGGGGATGGGTGAAAAACTGTTTTTT	CASSFQGMGEKLFF
TRBV30	TRBJ1-4	.	.	TGTGCCTGGAGTCCCAGGGGTAGGGAAAAACTGTTTTTT	CAWSPRGREKLFF
TRBV7-9	TRBJ2-1	TRBD2	once	TGTGCCAGCAGCTTAGATTCCGGCGGGAGGGTGGATGAGCAGTTCTTC	CASSLDSGGRVDEQFF
TRBV7-2	TRBJ2-7	.	.	TGTGCCAGCAGCTCCCCAACCTACGAGCAGTACTTC	CASSSPTYEQYF
TRBV10-3	TRBJ2-3	TRBD2	.	TGTGCCATCAGTGAGTCTAGCGGGAGGGCCAGTCGGGGCACAGATACGCAGTATTTT	CAISESSGRASRGTDTQYF
TRBV7-3	TRBJ2-1	.	.	TGTGCCAGCAGCTCCGTGGGCAGGGGCGGTCGGTCCCACAATGAGCAGTTCTTC	CASSSVGRGGRSHNEQFF
TRBV5-6	TRBJ2-7	TRBD1	.	TGTGCCAGCAGCTTAGCCGGGACAGCGGCCTACGAGCAGTACTTC	CASSLAGTAAYEQYF
TRBV28	TRBJ1-2	TRBD1	.	TGTGCCAGCAGTTTGGTGAGGGGGCAAGCCTATGGCTACACCTTC	CASSLVRGQAYGYTF
TRBV19	TRBJ1-3	.	.	TGTGCCAGTAGTATCTCTCCCCCCGCACCCTCTGGAAACACCATATATTTT	CASSISPPAPSGNTIYF
TRBV5-1	TRBJ2-7	TRBD1	once	TGCGCCAGCAGCTCCGACACAGGGGCCCTATCCTACGAGCAGTACTTC	CASSSDTGALSYEQYF
TRBV6-5	TRBJ1-5	.	.	TGTGCCAGCAGTTACTCAGGGGTGAGCAATCAGCCCCAGCATTTT	CASSYSGVSNQPQHF
TRBV28	TRBJ1-1	.	.	TGTGCCAGCACCCCGGGACATCCGAACACTGAAGCTTTCTTT	CASTPGHPNTEAFF
TRBV18	TRBJ2-5	.	.	TGTGCCAGCTCACCAGGAACCCAAGAGACCCAGTACTTC	CASSPGTQETQYF
TRBV9	TRBJ2-1	.	.	TGTGCCAGCAGCGTAGGTCCCCCAGGTCTCAATGAGCAGTTCTTC	CASSVGPPGLNEQFF
TRBV9	TRBJ2-3	.	.	TGTGCCAGCAGCGTAGTAGCCGGGGACCCCGTAGGTACGCAGTATTTT	CASSVVAGDPVGTQYF
TRBV7-2	TRBJ2-1	TRBD2	.	TGTGCCAGCAGCCTCGGACTAGGGGTGGGTGAGCAGTTCTTC	CASSLGLGVGEQFF
TRBV29-1	TRBJ1-1	.	.	TGCAGCGCCCAGCCGAACACTGAAGCTTTCTTT	CSAQPNTEAFF
TRBV28	TRBJ2-1	.	.	TGTGCCAGCAGTTTATTCTATGAGCAGTTCTTC	CASSLFYEQFF
TRBV5-1	TRBJ2-2	TRBD2	.	TGCGCCAGCAGCCGGGATACTAGCGGAGCGAACACCGGGGAGCTGTTTTTT	CASSRDTSGANTGELFF
TRBV28	TRBJ2-1	TRBD2	once	TGTGCCAGCAGTTCAAGCGGGAGGGGTCCCTACAATGAGCAGTTCTTC	CASSSSGRGPYNEQFF
TRBV19	TRBJ1-2	.	.	TGTGCCAGTAGAGATCTAGTTAACTATGGCTACACCTTC	CASRDLVNYGYTF
TRBV6-5	TRBJ1-4	TRBD1	.	TGTGCCAGCAGTTTCTCCGACAGGGGTGAGGAAAAACTGTTTTTT	CASSFSDRGEEKLFF